This T cell receptor beta chain was recovered during a study of T-cell memory formation after mild COVID-19. Study-wide background: Each donor largely had its own TCR clusters.

CDR3 size: 12 residues. The V and J ends lost 2 bases and 1 base respectively, with 3 bases between them. Per germline, CDR1 SGHKS and CDR2 YYEKEE (reference sequence). In its sample, this clonotype was seen a few times. Its antigen is currently unknown. Study results and limitations: Proof of SARS-CoV-2 specificity was absent for the second-wave clones that crested on day 37. Cross-reactive memory apparently joined, as some responding clones appeared in pre-infection memory. Balance between CD4 and CD8 was seen in clones contracting day 15 to 85, and a CD4+ lean was seen in later expanders.

One entry per CDR3 protein, called by TCRdb with MiXCR from the 5' RACE reads. This table holds roughly 300,000 distinct CDR3 sequences, 8% to 10% found once. Specimen: PBMCs or a T cell subset sorted from them (not recorded which). This rearrangement joins TRBV5-5 to TRBJ2-5; no firm D call. This receptor was obtained from a man between 18 and 35 years old who had mild COVID-19 (a few samples of this study predate the infection). Cell type and time point are not known. The CDR3 coding sequence is TGTGCCAGCAGCTTCAGCCAAGAGACCCAGTACTTC. Translated, it gives CASSFSQETQYF.